These 11 T cell receptor beta chains originate from one sample sequenced in a study of blood T cells in healthy people across ages. A second PCR, run for about 6 to 12 cycles, used a sample-barcoded 5' primer plus a J-beta primer mix. TCRdb independently ran MiXCR on the 5' RACE reads; one entry per CDR3 protein. The data show 270,000 or so distinct CDR3 sequences, around 27% seen once. The sample taken for sequencing was blood. The receptors shown here come from a woman in her 70s in good health.

This clonotype was seen ten or more times. The chain uses TRBV3-1 and TRBJ2-4; 8 nucleotides match TRBD1. The CDR3 is 15 residues long. Germline assignment: CDR1 LGHDT and CDR2 YNNKEL (reference sequence). With V trimmed by 7 bases and J by 4 bases, 9 bases remained unmatched. The CDR3 DNA follows: TGTGCCAGCACAAAGAAGGGGACAGGAAAAAACATTCAGTACTTC. Its translation is CASTKKGTGKNIQYF.

The V gene is TRBV20-1, the J gene TRBJ2-7; 8 positions agree with TRBD1. Losses at the gene ends were 5 bases for V and 4 bases for J; bases not matched to a gene: 4. The germline gives CDR1 DFQATT, CDR2 SNEGSKA (reference sequence). The CDR3 length is 12 residues. CDR3: CSAADREYEQYF. The CDR3 bases are TGCAGTGCTGCGGACAGGGAGTACGAGCAGTACTTC.

The chain combines TRBV7-6 with TRBJ2-3; D remains ambiguous. Trimming took 1 base from V and 0 from J, leaving 8 bases between them. Germline V gene sequence: CDR1 SGHVS, CDR2 FNYEAQ. The CDR3 is 15 amino acids. CDR3 protein: CASSLVQSSTDTQYF. As DNA, the CDR3 is TGTGCCAGCAGCTTAGTACAGTCTAGCACAGATACGCAGTATTTT.

The rearrangement joins TRBV29-1 to TRBJ2-1; TRBD2 matches at 8 bases. The V and J ends lost 4 bases and 5 bases, in that order; junction bases with no gene match: 7. Germline CDR1 reads SQVTM; CDR2 reads ANQGSEA. CDR3 length: 14 amino acids. The CDR3: CSVARGGIDNEQFF. DNA of the CDR3: TGCAGCGTTGCCCGGGGGGGGATTGACAATGAGCAGTTCTTC.

This clonotype was seen a few times. The chain employs TRBV27 and TRBJ2-3; D is unresolved. The DNA end is more similar to TRBJ1-5, so the J call may be wrong. Germline V gene sequence: CDR1 MNHEY, CDR2 SMNVEV (reference sequence). The CDR3 totals 13 residues. The CDR3 DNA reads as TGTGCCAGCAGTTCTCGCCCGGGAGATACGCAGCATTTT. Translation gives CASSSRPGDTQHF.

Of note for this clonotype: This CDR3 is missing its conserved last phenylalanine or tryptophan, likely due to a read error. The chain has TRBV11-2 and TRBJ2-1; tentatively, D is TRBD2 (6 bases). V lost 8 bases, J lost 4 bases, and 18 bases lay in between. CDR1 SGHAT and CDR2 FQNNGV come from the germline V gene. This CDR3 spans 15 amino acids. For the CDR3, the DNA is TGTGCCAGCGCAGCTAATAGCGGCACTTACAATGAGCAGTTCCTC. Translated: CASAANSGTYNEQFL.

CDR3: CASSVKAGYNSPLHF. For the CDR3, the DNA is TGTGCCAGCAGCGTCAAAGCAGGGTATAATTCACCCCTCCACTTT. The chain joins TRBV9 to TRBJ1-6; tentative D call: TRBD1 (5 bases). Germline-derived CDR1 and CDR2 are SGDLS and YYNGEE. Trimming left V 2 bases short and J 4 bases short, with 10 bases between. The CDR3 has 15 amino acids.

The chain uses TRBV2 and TRBJ2-2; 9 positions match TRBD2. Germline loops: CDR1 SNHLY, CDR2 FYNNEI. The trim removed 7 bases at V and 0 bases at J, leaving 6 bases unmatched. The CDR3 is made up of 16 amino acids. DNA of the CDR3: TGTGCCAGCAAGAAGTCTAGCGGGACGAACACCGGGGAGCTGTTTTTT. The encoded protein is CASKKSSGTNTGELFF.

This rearrangement joins TRBV9 to TRBJ2-7; a possible D gene is TRBD2 (5 bases). CDR1 and CDR2 (germline): SGDLS, YYNGEE. Trimming cost V 2 bases and J 4 bases, with 13 bases left between them. The CDR3 contains 14 residues. As DNA, the CDR3 is TGTGCCAGCAGCGTGAGTGGGAGTCAGTACGAGCAGTACTTC. Translating it yields CASSVSGSQYEQYF.

This clonotype was detected a few times. The chain uses TRBV29-1 and TRBJ2-3; 11 bases are a match to TRBD2. In germline, CDR1 is SQVTM, CDR2 ANQGSEA. V dropped 6 bases and J dropped 1; count of bases not matched to a gene: 6. This CDR3 is built from 15 residues. DNA of the CDR3: TGCAGCGTCGAACTAGCGGGAGTCGGCACAGATACGCAGTATTTT. Encoded protein: CSVELAGVGTDTQYF.

This clonotype was seen ten or more times. The chain couples TRBV18 to TRBJ1-6, with 7 bases that match TRBD1. This CDR3 contains 18 residues. In germline, CDR1 is KGHSH, CDR2 LQKENI. Trimming cost V 2 bases and J 3 bases; bases outside gene matches: 10. DNA for the CDR3: TGTGCCAGCTCACCAGCCCCTGGACAGGCGCTCTATAATTCACCCCTCCACTTT. Translated: CASSPAPGQALYNSPLHF.